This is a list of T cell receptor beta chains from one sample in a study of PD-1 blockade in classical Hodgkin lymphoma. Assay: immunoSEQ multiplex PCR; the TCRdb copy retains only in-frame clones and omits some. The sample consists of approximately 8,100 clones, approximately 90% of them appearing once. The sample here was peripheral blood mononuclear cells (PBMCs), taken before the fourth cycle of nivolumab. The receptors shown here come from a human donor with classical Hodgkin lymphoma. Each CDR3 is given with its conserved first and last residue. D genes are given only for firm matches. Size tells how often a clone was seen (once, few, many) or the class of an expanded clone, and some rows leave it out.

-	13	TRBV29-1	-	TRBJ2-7	CSVELQGHYEQYF	TGCAGCGTTGAATTACAGGGACACTACGAGCAGTACTTC
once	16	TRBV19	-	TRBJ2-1	CASSRNLQSSYNEQFF	TGTGCCAGTAGTCGAAATCTCCAAAGCTCCTACAATGAGCAGTTCTTC
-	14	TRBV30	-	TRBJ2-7	CAWGRDTTTYEQYF	TGTGCCTGGGGCCGGGACACAACCACCTACGAGCAGTACTTC
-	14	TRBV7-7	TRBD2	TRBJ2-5	CASSRGLARETQYF	TGTGCCAGCAGCCGGGGACTAGCGCGGGAGACCCAGTACTTC
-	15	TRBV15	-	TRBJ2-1	CATSRDREGIREQFF	TGTGCCACCAGCAGAGATCGAGAAGGGATTCGTGAGCAGTTCTTC
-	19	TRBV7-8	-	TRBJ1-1	CASSFGVKGSSYMNTEAFF	TGTGCCAGCAGCTTTGGGGTGAAGGGCTCTTCTTATATGAACACTGAAGCTTTCTTT
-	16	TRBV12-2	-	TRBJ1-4	CASRTGQGATNEKLFF	TGTGCAAGTCGCACCGGACAGGGGGCAACTAATGAAAAACTGTTTTTT
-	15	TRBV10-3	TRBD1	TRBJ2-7	CAISESGTGGYEQYF	TGTGCCATCAGTGAGTCGGGAACAGGGGGCTACGAGCAGTACTTC
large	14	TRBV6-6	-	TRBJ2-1	CASSYSDSYNEQFF	TGTGCCAGCAGTTACTCGGACAGTTACAATGAGCAGTTCTTC
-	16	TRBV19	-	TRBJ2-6	CASSIRGMEGANVLTF	TGTGCCAGTAGTATACGGGGGATGGAGGGGGCCAACGTCCTGACTTTC
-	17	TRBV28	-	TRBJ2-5	CASSFEGAGLTQETQYF	TGTGCCAGCAGTTTCGAAGGGGCAGGCCTAACCCAAGAGACCCAGTACTTC
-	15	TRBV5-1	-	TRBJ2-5	CASSLGKGSQETQYF	TGCGCCAGCAGCTTGGGGAAGGGATCACAAGAGACCCAGTACTTC
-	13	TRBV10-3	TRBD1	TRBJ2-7	CAISSTGPDEQYF	TGTGCCATCAGCTCGACAGGGCCCGACGAGCAGTACTTC
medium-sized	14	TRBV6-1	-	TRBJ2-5	CASSFGQNQETQYF	TGTGCCAGCAGTTTCGGACAGAACCAAGAGACCCAGTACTTC
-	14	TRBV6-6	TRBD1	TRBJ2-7	CASSLGQGEYEQYF	TGTGCCAGCAGTCTCGGACAGGGGGAATACGAGCAGTACTTC
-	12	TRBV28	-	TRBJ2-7	CASSLISYEQYF	TGTGCCAGCAGTTTAATCTCTTACGAGCAGTACTTC
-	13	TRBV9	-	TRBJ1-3	CASSVGTGNTIYF	TGTGCCAGCAGCGTAGGTACCGGAAACACCATATATTTT
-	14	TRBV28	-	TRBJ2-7	CASRPSGSSYEQYF	TGTGCCAGCAGACCGTCAGGGTCCTCCTACGAGCAGTACTTC
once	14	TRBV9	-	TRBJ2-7	CASSAGAGSYEQYF	TGTGCCAGCAGCGCCGGGGCCGGTTCCTACGAGCAGTACTTC
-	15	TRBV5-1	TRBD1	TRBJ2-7	CASSAVSGGSYEQYF	TGCGCCAGCAGCGCAGTATCAGGGGGCTCCTACGAGCAGTACTTC
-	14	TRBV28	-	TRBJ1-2	CASSPPSGAYGYTF	TGTGCCAGCAGCCCCCCCTCTGGTGCCTATGGCTACACCTTC
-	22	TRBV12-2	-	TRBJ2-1	CASRPKGHPGLAGEGGYNEQFF	TGTGCAAGTCGCCCTAAGGGACACCCGGGACTAGCGGGAGAGGGGGGCTACAATGAGCAGTTCTTC
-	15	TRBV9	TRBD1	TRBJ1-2	CASSVGGQANYGYTF	TGTGCCAGCAGCGTAGGCGGACAGGCTAACTATGGCTACACCTTC
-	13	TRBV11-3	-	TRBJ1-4	CASSAGPNEKLFF	TGTGCCAGCAGTGCGGGGCCGAATGAAAAACTGTTTTTT
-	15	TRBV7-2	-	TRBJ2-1	CASSQGLAEGGEQFF	TGTGCCAGCAGCCAGGGCCTAGCGGAGGGGGGTGAGCAGTTCTTC
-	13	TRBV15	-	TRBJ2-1	CATSRASSTEQFF	TGTGCCACCAGCAGAGCTTCTAGTACTGAGCAGTTCTTC
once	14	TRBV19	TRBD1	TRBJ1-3	CASKQGASGNTIYF	TGTGCCAGTAAACAGGGGGCATCTGGAAACACCATATATTTT
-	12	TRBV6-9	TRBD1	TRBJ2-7	CASSSGGLLFNF	TGTGCCAGCAGTTCAGGGGGCCTTTTATTTAACTTC
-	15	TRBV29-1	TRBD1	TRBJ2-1	CSVVSGQANYNEQFF	TGCAGCGTTGTAAGCGGACAGGCGAACTACAATGAGCAGTTCTTC